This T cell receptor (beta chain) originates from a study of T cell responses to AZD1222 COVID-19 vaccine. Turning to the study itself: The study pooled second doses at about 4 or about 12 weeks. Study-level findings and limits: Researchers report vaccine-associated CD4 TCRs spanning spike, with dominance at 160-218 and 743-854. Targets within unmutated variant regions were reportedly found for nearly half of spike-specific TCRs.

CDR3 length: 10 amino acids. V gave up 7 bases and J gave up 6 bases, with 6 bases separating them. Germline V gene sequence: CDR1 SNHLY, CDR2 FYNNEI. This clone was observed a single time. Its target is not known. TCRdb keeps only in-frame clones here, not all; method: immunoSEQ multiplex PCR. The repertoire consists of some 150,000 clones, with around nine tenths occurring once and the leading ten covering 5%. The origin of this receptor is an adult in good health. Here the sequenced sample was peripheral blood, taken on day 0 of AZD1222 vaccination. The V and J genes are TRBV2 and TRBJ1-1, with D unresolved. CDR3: CASTEAEAFF. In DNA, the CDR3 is TGTGCCAGCACGGAGGCTGAAGCTTTCTTT.